Following are 5 T cell receptor beta chains from one sample sequenced in a study of blood T cell repertoires in COVID-19. Measured with immunoSEQ multiplex PCR; TCRdb has only the in-frame clones, and not every one. Here the sample spans 90,000 to 130,000 clones, less than 75% being singletons. The sequenced sample was peripheral blood. The receptor set was obtained from a woman aged 55-69 years with acute or convalescent COVID-19.

The sample holds one count of this clone. The chain carries TRBV4-2 and TRBJ1-3, with D possibly matching TRBD1 (5 bases). Looked up from germline, CDR1 is LGHNA and CDR2 is YNFKEQ. CDR3 length equals 15 residues. Trimming pared 0 bases from V and 0 bases from J, leaving 6 bases between. Written as DNA, the CDR3 is TGTGCCAGCAGCCAAGACAGGGCCTCTGGAAACACCATATATTTT. It codes for CASSQDRASGNTIYF.

The V gene is TRBV3-1 (or the pseudogene TRBV3-2), the J gene TRBJ1-2, with a possible D match to TRBD1 (5 bases). V lost 1 base and J 7 bases, leaving 7 bases between the germline ends. CDR3 length equals 12 residues. Germline CDR1 and CDR2: LGHDT and YNNKEL (reference sequence). CDR3 region: CASSQARVGYTF. As DNA, the CDR3 is TGTGCCAGCAGCCAAGCCAGGGTTGGCTACACCTTC.

The chain links TRBV21-1 to TRBJ1-3. TRBV21-1 is listed as a pseudogene. The CDR3 is 14 amino acids. The CDR3, as DNA: TGTACCCGAGACTTGAATGGTCCTGGAAACACCATATATTTT. It yields the protein CTRDLNGPGNTIYF.

The V call is TRBV27, the J call TRBJ2-2, with 12 bases matching TRBD1. Germline V lookup: CDR1 MNHEY, CDR2 SMNVEV (reference sequence). The ends lost 8 bases at V and 5 bases at J; junction bases unmatched: 6. The CDR3 extends over 15 amino acids. CDR3 protein: CASSRDRGRTGELFF. For the CDR3, the DNA is TGTGCCAGCTCTCGGGACAGGGGGCGAACCGGGGAGCTGTTTTTT.

The chain is built from TRBV10-3 and TRBJ2-3; D is unresolved. The germline CDR1 and CDR2 sequences are ENHRY and SYGVKD. Trimming pared 10 bases from V and 5 bases from J, leaving 13 bases between. CDR3 size: 12 residues. CDR3 sequence (DNA): TGTGCCACAGGCGCCGGTGGAGATACGCAGTATTTT. Translating gives CATGAGGDTQYF.